A selection of T cell receptor beta chains follows, all from one sample in a study of graft-versus-host responses after intestinal transplantation. The method was immunoSEQ multiplex PCR; TCRdb's version includes in-frame clones alone and lacks a portion of them. Of some 140,000 clones in the sample, about 93% are singletons; the top ten hold roughly 0.19%. For these receptors, no antigen is known. Here the sequenced sample was unstimulated CD4+ T cells sorted from spleen or lymph node cells, taken before intestinal transplant. The receptors come from a human donor who received an intestinal transplant. Each CDR3 is given with its conserved first and last residue. D genes are given only for firm matches. Where a row states a size, it is once, few, many or the class of an expanded clone; other rows omit it.

v_gene: TRBV4-2
j_gene: TRBJ2-3
d_gene: TRBD2
abundance: .
CDR3aa: CASSETYLLAGISTDTQYF
CDR3nt: TGTGCCAGCAGCGAAACATACTTGCTAGCGGGCATTAGCACAGATACGCAGTATTTT

v_gene: TRBV2
j_gene: TRBJ1-4
d_gene: .
abundance: once
CDR3aa: CASSEWSLSAATNEKLFF
CDR3nt: TGTGCCAGCAGTGAGTGGAGTTTGTCGGCTGCAACTAATGAAAAACTGTTTTTT

v_gene: TRBV6-1
j_gene: TRBJ1-5
d_gene: .
abundance: .
CDR3aa: CASSEAGFQPQHF
CDR3nt: TGTGCCAGCAGTGAGGCGGGGTTTCAGCCCCAGCATTTT

v_gene: TRBV5-8
j_gene: TRBJ2-4
d_gene: .
abundance: .
CDR3aa: CASSFRLAKNIQYF
CDR3nt: TGTGCCAGCAGCTTCAGGCTAGCCAAAAACATTCAGTACTTC

v_gene: TRBV10-2
j_gene: TRBJ1-3
d_gene: .
abundance: .
CDR3aa: CASQDSSGNTIYF
CDR3nt: TGCGCCAGCCAGGACTCATCTGGAAACACCATATATTTT

v_gene: TRBV29-1
j_gene: TRBJ2-1
d_gene: TRBD2
abundance: .
CDR3aa: CSVAMMGVVAGGNEQFF
CDR3nt: TGCAGCGTTGCAATGATGGGGGTGGTTGCGGGAGGTAATGAGCAGTTCTTC

v_gene: TRBV30
j_gene: TRBJ1-3
d_gene: .
abundance: once
CDR3aa: CAWKDSGNTIYF
CDR3nt: TGTGCCTGGAAAGACTCTGGAAACACCATATATTTT

v_gene: TRBV30
j_gene: TRBJ2-1
d_gene: .
abundance: .
CDR3aa: CAWSAGAGLQFF
CDR3nt: TGTGCCTGGAGTGCAGGGGCGGGTCTTCAGTTCTTC

v_gene: TRBV11-3
j_gene: TRBJ2-2
d_gene: .
abundance: .
CDR3aa: CASSFDGNTGELFF
CDR3nt: TGTGCCAGCAGCTTTGACGGGAACACCGGGGAGCTGTTTTTT

v_gene: TRBV4-3
j_gene: TRBJ1-2
d_gene: .
abundance: .
CDR3aa: CASSQVLAAGAGGYTF
CDR3nt: TGCGCCAGCAGCCAAGTATTGGCGGCAGGCGCGGGCGGCTACACCTTC

v_gene: TRBV19
j_gene: TRBJ1-3
d_gene: .
abundance: .
CDR3aa: CASSINSRNTIYF
CDR3nt: TGTGCCAGTAGTATTAACAGCAGAAACACCATATATTTT